The 28 T cell receptor beta chains listed next were all sequenced from one sample in a study of read filtering for tumor transcriptome and immune sequencing. From roughly 390 ng of RNA, a library with molecular barcoded alpha/delta and beta/gamma adaptors was made. Each CDR3 protein is one row after TCRdb ran MiXCR on the reads. The sample includes tens of thousands of distinct CDR3 sequences, roughly 14% seen only once; the top ten take roughly 44%. Material: a population of CD138-negative cells sorted from bone marrow. The origin of the receptors is a donor aged 40 or older with multiple myeloma.

In its sample, this clonotype was seen many times. This rearrangement joins TRBV20-1 to TRBJ2-5; possible D gene TRBD2, 6 bases. The CDR3 totals 13 residues. V lost 0 bases to trimming and J lost 5 bases, with 10 bases between them. Germline CDR1 DFQATT, CDR2 SNEGSKA (reference sequence). Written as DNA, the CDR3 is TGCAGTGCTAGAGATGGCGGGAAGGAGACCCAGTACTTC. Amino acids: CSARDGGKETQYF.

This clonotype came up many times. The chain uses TRBV20-1 and TRBJ2-7; D gene unclear. The CDR3 length is 15 residues. Between the trimmed V and J ends, which lost 0 bases and 0 bases, there was a span of 12 bases. Germline CDR1 reads DFQATT; CDR2 reads SNEGSKA (reference sequence). In DNA form, the CDR3 reads TGCAGTGCTAGAGATCTGGAGTTATCCTCCTACGAGCAGTACTTC. Residues: CSARDLELSSYEQYF.

This clonotype appeared many times. The chain has TRBV19 and TRBJ2-1, with 8 bases matching TRBD2. CDR1 is LNHDA and CDR2 is SQIVND in the germline V gene (reference sequence). The CDR3 contains 17 residues. J was trimmed by 7 bases and V by 6 bases; bases with no gene match: 17. The CDR3 sequence is CASSPGVSGVTWNEQFF. The DNA of the CDR3 is TGTGCCAGTAGCCCCGGTGTTAGCGGGGTTACTTGGAATGAGCAGTTCTTC.

This clonotype was observed at least ten times. V gene TRBV29-1 combines with J gene TRBJ1-1; a weak D match, TRBD1 (6 bases). The V gene's germline CDR1 is SQVTM and CDR2 ANQGSEA. The CDR3 sequence is 14 residues long. Trimming took 3 bases from V and 6 from J, leaving 17 bases between them. CDR3 bases: TGCAGCGTTGATTTAGTTCTTGCAGGGGCTGAAGCTTTCTTT. Translated: CSVDLVLAGAEAFF.

This clonotype was counted at least ten times. The genes are TRBV7-2 and TRBJ2-1, with 8 positions matching TRBD2. J lost 4 bases, V lost 1 base, and 9 bases had no gene match. The germline V gene has CDR1 SGHTA and CDR2 FQGNSA. This CDR3 is built from 17 residues. The DNA of the CDR3 is TGTGCCAGCAGCTTAGTTGCTAGCGGGCAGGTATACAATGAGCAGTTCTTC. It yields the protein CASSLVASGQVYNEQFF.

As for this clonotype: This is likely an artifact of a read error, given a far larger clone one base away. This chain uses TRBV5-6 with TRBJ2-1; possible D gene TRBD2, 6 bases. The CDR3 spans 14 residues. Germline V CDR1 and CDR2: SGHDT, YYEEEE. The CDR3 protein is CAGSLAEGWNEQFF. The CDR3 nucleotides are TGTGCCGGCAGCTTGGCGGAGGGATGGAATGAGCAGTTCTTC.

Notes on this clonotype: A read error is possible here, since a much larger clone lies one base away. Since the CDR3 does not end with the conserved phenylalanine or tryptophan, this likely comes from a read error. The chain recombines TRBV27 with TRBJ2-1; D may be TRBD1 (5 bases). Per germline, CDR1 MNHEY and CDR2 SMNVEV (reference sequence). V shed 8 bases and J shed 3 bases, with 11 bases lying between them. The CDR3 has 13 residues. In DNA form, the CDR3 reads TGTGCCAGCTGGACAACAGGCTACAATGAGCAGTTCCTC. Protein: CASWTTGYNEQFL.

This clonotype was seen many times. The chain combines TRBV28 with TRBJ1-1, with 7 bases matching TRBD1. Germline trimming cut 4 bases from V and 0 bases from J; bases unmatched to any gene: 11. The germline CDR1 and CDR2 sequences are MDHEN and SYDVKM. The CDR3 runs to 17 residues. The CDR3 DNA follows: TGTGCCAGCAGTTATCCGGGACAGAGCGTTATGAACACTGAAGCTTTCTTT. This encodes CASSYPGQSVMNTEAFF.

In its sample, this clonotype was seen many times. The chain is built from TRBV21-1 and TRBJ2-2; TRBD1 reflects the table's D call only, with no check against the DNA. TRBV21-1 is designated a pseudogene. The CDR3 has 16 amino acids. In DNA form, the CDR3 reads TGTGCCAGCCTCGATGGTTCCCTGGGCCACACCGGGGAGCTGTTTTTT. Translation: CASLDGSLGHTGELFF.

This clonotype was counted many times. The chain couples TRBV7-9 to TRBJ2-7, with 8 bases fitting TRBD1. Germline V gene data show CDR1 as SEHNR and CDR2 as FQNEAQ (reference sequence). V lost 3 bases, J lost 6 bases, and 4 bases stayed unmatched. This CDR3 is 13 amino acids long. In DNA form, the CDR3 reads TGTGCCAGCAGCTTTTCAGGGGGCCCCGAGCAGTACTTC. Amino acids: CASSFSGGPEQYF.

In its sample, this clonotype was seen many times. A read error is possible here, since a much larger clone lies one base away. This chain connects TRBV7-6 to TRBJ2-1, with a weak D call TRBD2 (6 bases). Germline V gives CDR1 SGHVS, CDR2 FNYEAQ. The length of the CDR3 is 14 residues. The DNA for the CDR3 is TGTGCCAGCAGCTTAGACGGGAGCGCCAATGAGCAGCTCTTC. Protein sequence: CASSLDGSANEQLF. Full variable domain (missing parts from reference TRBV7-6 and TRBJ2-1): GAGVSQSPRYKVTKRGQDVALRCDPISGHVSLYWYRQALGQGPEFLTYFNYEAQQDKSGLPNDRFSAERPEGSISTLTIQRTEQRDSAMYRCASSLDGSANEQLFGPGTRLTVL.

The chain has TRBV6-6 and TRBJ2-7; TRBD2 matches at 10 bases. Germline V lookup: CDR1 MNHNY, CDR2 SVGAGI (reference sequence). V shed 7 bases, J shed 1 base, and the junction held 7 bases outside the gene matches. The CDR3 loop spans 15 amino acids. The CDR3 reads CASKLGLAESYEQYF. CDR3 DNA: TGTGCCAGCAAACTTGGACTAGCGGAGTCCTACGAGCAGTACTTC.

This clonotype has only a few counts. Sequence at one end of the junction differs from germline and may be a read error. The chain employs TRBV7-6 and TRBJ2-7; possible D gene TRBD1, 6 bases. The CDR3 consists of 13 residues. In germline, CDR1 is SGHVS, CDR2 FNYEAQ. CDR3: CASSLGPADRPTF. In nucleotides, the CDR3 is TGTGCCAGCAGCTTAGGCCCTGCGGACAGACCCACATTC. Full variable domain (rest looked up from reference TRBV7-6 and TRBJ2-7): GAGVSQSPRYKVTKRGQDVALRCDPISGHVSLYWYRQALGQGPEFLTYFNYEAQQDKSGLPNDRFSAERPEGSISTLTIQRTEQRDSAMYRCASSLGPADRPTFGPGTRLTVT.

This clonotype came up many times. The chain links TRBV4-2 to TRBJ2-2; possibly TRBD1 for D (5 bases). From germline, CDR1 is LGHNA and CDR2 YNFKEQ. The CDR3 contains 17 residues. V gave up 0 bases and J gave up 0 bases, with 11 bases separating them. As DNA, the CDR3 is TGTGCCAGCAGCCAAGATTTGACAGATACGAACACCGGGGAGCTGTTTTTT. Encoded protein: CASSQDLTDTNTGELFF.

This clonotype was recorded at least ten times. The chain employs TRBV9 and TRBJ2-5, with 12 bases matching TRBD2. V gave up 0 bases and J gave up 5 bases; unmatched junction bases: 8. Germline CDR1 and CDR2: SGDLS and YYNGEE. The CDR3 runs to 17 residues. CDR3 region: CASSVGALAGGSETQYF. CDR3 nucleotide sequence: TGTGCCAGCAGCGTAGGGGCACTAGCGGGAGGATCGGAGACCCAGTACTTC.

This clonotype has at least ten counts. V and J are TRBV3-1 and TRBJ2-1; 12 bases line up with TRBD2. After removal of 0 bases from V and 4 bases from J, the junction contained 7 bases not matched to a gene. This CDR3 is built from 18 residues. Germline CDR1 LGHDT, CDR2 YNNKEL (reference sequence). CDR3 region: CASSQDLAGGPFYNEQFF. The CDR3 bases are TGTGCCAGCAGCCAAGATCTAGCGGGAGGGCCTTTTTACAATGAGCAGTTCTTC.

This clonotype has a count of ten or more. The chain joins TRBV20-1 to TRBJ2-7; D is uncertain. The germline V and J ends were trimmed by 3 bases and 2 bases, with 11 bases remaining between them. Germline loops: CDR1 DFQATT, CDR2 SNEGSKA (reference sequence). The CDR3 consists of 13 residues. CDR3: CSARPTRPYEQYF. The CDR3 DNA sequence: TGCAGTGCTAGGCCGACAAGACCCTACGAGCAGTACTTC.

This clonotype appeared many times. The gene calls are TRBV10-3 and TRBJ1-5, with a tentative D call TRBD1 (6 bases). V dropped 3 bases and J dropped 6 bases, with 18 bases sitting between them. Germline values: CDR1 ENHRY, CDR2 SYGVKD. This CDR3 region has 16 residues. The CDR3 spells CAISDYVQGLGQPQHF. DNA of the CDR3: TGTGCCATCAGTGACTACGTGCAGGGGTTGGGTCAGCCCCAGCATTTT.

There are many counts of this clonotype. The chain recombines TRBV5-5 with TRBJ2-7, with 7 bases aligning to TRBD1. J was trimmed by 2 bases and V by 4 bases; bases with no gene match: 9. Germline CDR1 SGHKS, CDR2 YYEKEE (reference sequence). There are 15 residues in the CDR3. For the CDR3, the DNA is TGTGCCAGCAGCCCCCCGGGACAGCTCGCCTACGAGCAGTACTTC. Residues: CASSPPGQLAYEQYF.

This clonotype was detected ten times or more. This rearrangement joins TRBV12-3 or TRBV12-4 to TRBJ1-6, with TRBD1 matching over 7 bases. After removal of 8 bases from V and 5 bases from J, the junction contained 9 bases not matched to a gene. This CDR3 is built from 15 residues. The CDR3 region is CASASLGQNNSPLHF. In DNA form, the CDR3 reads TGTGCCAGCGCGAGCTTGGGACAGAATAATTCACCCCTCCACTTT.

This clonotype was detected only a few times. One end of the junction does not line up with germline, which may come from a read error. V is TRBV30 and J is TRBJ2-3; TRBD1 matches 7 bases. This CDR3 has 14 amino acids. From germline, CDR1 is GTSNPN and CDR2 SVGIG (reference sequence). The DNA of the CDR3 is TGTGCCTGGGGTGAGAGGGGGCGCACAGGTACGCAGTATTTT. It is translated as CAWGERGRTGTQYF. The full variable domain, completed using reference TRBV30 and TRBJ2-3, is SQTIHQWPATLVQPVGSPLSLECTVEGTSNPNLYWYRQAAGRGLQLLFYSVGIGQISSEVPQNLSASRPQDRQFILSSKKLLLSDSGFYLCAWGERGRTGTQYFGPGTRLTVL.

The table lists this clonotype with many counts. V gene TRBV6-1 combines with J gene TRBJ2-2; TRBD2 matches at 12 bases. Germline lookup yields CDR1 MNHNS and CDR2 SASEGT. This CDR3 spans 17 amino acids. With 4 bases clipped from V and 0 bases from J, the junction kept 3 bases outside the gene matches. Written as DNA, the CDR3 is TGTGCCAGCAGTGGGACTAGCGGGATAGCGAACACCGGGGAGCTGTTTTTT. Translating it yields CASSGTSGIANTGELFF.

This clonotype was recorded at least ten times. The chain is built from TRBV5-1 and TRBJ1-2; D gene uncertain. CDR1 and CDR2 from the germline V gene are SGHRS and YFSETQ. The CDR3 runs to 16 residues. V lost 0 bases to trimming and J lost 4 bases, with 16 bases between them. CDR3 residues: CASSLETPERSYGYTF. The CDR3 bases are TGCGCCAGCAGCTTGGAAACCCCCGAACGTAGCTATGGCTACACCTTC.

This clonotype has at least ten counts. The chain employs TRBV20-1 and TRBJ2-1; TRBD1 aligns across 8 bases. The ends lost 2 bases at V and 9 bases at J; junction bases unmatched: 15. Looked up from germline, CDR1 is DFQATT and CDR2 is SNEGSKA (reference sequence). The CDR3 sequence is 16 residues long. CDR3 amino acids: CSARNFRGQDTTEQFF. CDR3 sequence (DNA): TGCAGTGCTAGAAACTTCCGGGGACAGGACACTACTGAGCAGTTCTTC.

Many counts were recorded for this clonotype. The chain carries TRBV6-5 and TRBJ1-1; D is unclear. This CDR3 has 12 amino acids. Trimming left V 7 bases short and J 0 bases short, with 6 bases between. Germline CDR1 MNHEY, CDR2 SVGAGI. The chain's CDR3 is CASMGVNTEAFF. The CDR3 bases are TGTGCCAGCATGGGAGTGAACACTGAAGCTTTCTTT.

There are many counts of this clonotype. This chain uses TRBV2 with TRBJ2-5, with 7 bases that match TRBD1. The CDR3 sequence is 13 residues long. In germline, CDR1 is SNHLY, CDR2 FYNNEI. The J segment lost 2 bases and the V segment lost 4 bases, leaving 1 base of the junction unmatched. The CDR3 is CASSGGQQETQYF. Here the CDR3 DNA reads TGTGCCAGCAGTGGGGGACAGCAAGAGACCCAGTACTTC. The whole variable domain, remainder taken from reference TRBV2 and TRBJ2-5, is EPEVTQTPSHQVTQMGQEVILRCVPISNHLYFYWYRQILGQKVEFLVSFYNNEISEKSEIFDDQFSVERPDGSNFTLKIRSTKLEDSAMYFCASSGGQQETQYFGPGTRLLVL.

This clonotype has ten or more counts. J is TRBJ2-7 and V is TRBV11-2, with a weak D call TRBD1 (6 bases). The CDR3 runs to 13 residues. Germline CDR1 reads SGHAT; CDR2 reads FQNNGV. V was clipped by 5 bases and J by 4 bases, with 12 bases between them. Here the CDR3 reads CASSRDNLYEQYF. The CDR3 bases are TGTGCCAGCAGCCGGGACAATCTTTACGAGCAGTACTTC.

This clonotype occurred many times. The chain joins TRBV15 to TRBJ1-1, with 8 positions matching TRBD1. The CDR3 is made up of 17 amino acids. Germline V gene lookup returns CDR1 LNHNV and CDR2 YYDKDF (reference sequence). J lost 1 base, V lost 0 bases, and 7 bases had no gene match. DNA of the CDR3: TGTGCCACCAGCAGAGATCTCTCGGGGACAGGGAACACTGAAGCTTTCTTT. It is translated as CATSRDLSGTGNTEAFF.